This T cell receptor beta chain emerged from a study of technical replicates of blood from several donors. The ends lost 4 bases at V and 4 bases at J; junction bases unmatched: 5. Germline loops: CDR1 LNHDA, CDR2 SQIVND (reference sequence). The CDR3 spans 15 residues. Sequencing used immunoSEQ multiplex PCR; TCRdb keeps in-frame clones, though not all of them. Counted here are about 72,000 clones, roughly 90% occurring once; the ten biggest clones make up over 0.35%. This sequence originates from a human donor in good health. The sequenced sample consisted of T cells isolated from PBMCs. The chain uses TRBV19 and TRBJ1-2; the match to TRBD1 covers 11 bases. CDR3 in amino acids: CASSTSGTGGYGYTF. CDR3 sequence (DNA): TGTGCCAGTAGTACCTCCGGGACAGGGGGCTATGGCTACACCTTC.